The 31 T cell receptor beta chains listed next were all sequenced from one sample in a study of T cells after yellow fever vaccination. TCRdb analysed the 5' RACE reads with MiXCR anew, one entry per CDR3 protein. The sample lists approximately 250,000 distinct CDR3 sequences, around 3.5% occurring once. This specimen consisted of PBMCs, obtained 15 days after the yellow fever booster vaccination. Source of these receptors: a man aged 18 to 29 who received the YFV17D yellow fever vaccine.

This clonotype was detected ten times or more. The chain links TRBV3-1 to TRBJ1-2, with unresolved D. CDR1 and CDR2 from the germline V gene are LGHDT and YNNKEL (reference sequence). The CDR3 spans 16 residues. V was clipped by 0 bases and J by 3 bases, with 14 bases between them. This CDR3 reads CASSQDLPQDHYGYTF. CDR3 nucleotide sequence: TGTGCCAGCAGCCAAGATTTACCCCAGGACCACTATGGCTACACCTTC.

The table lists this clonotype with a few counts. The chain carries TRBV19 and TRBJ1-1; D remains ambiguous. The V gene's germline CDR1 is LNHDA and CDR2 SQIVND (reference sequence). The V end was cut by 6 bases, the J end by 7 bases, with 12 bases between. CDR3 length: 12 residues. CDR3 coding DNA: TGTGCCAGTAGCCACAGATCTTTTGAAGCTTTCTTT. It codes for CASSHRSFEAFF. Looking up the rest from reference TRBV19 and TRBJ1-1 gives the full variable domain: DGGITQSPKYLFRKEGQNVTLSCEQNLNHDAMYWYRQDPGQGLRLIYYSQIVNDFQKGDIAEGYSVSREKKESFPLTVTSAQKNPTAFYLCASSHRSFEAFFGQGTRLTVV.

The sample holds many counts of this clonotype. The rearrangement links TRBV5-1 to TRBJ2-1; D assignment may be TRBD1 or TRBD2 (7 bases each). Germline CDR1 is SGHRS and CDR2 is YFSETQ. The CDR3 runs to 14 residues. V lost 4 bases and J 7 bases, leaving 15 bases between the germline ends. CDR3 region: CASSVTRGGNEQFF. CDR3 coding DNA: TGCGCCAGCAGCGTAACCAGGGGGGGAAATGAGCAGTTCTTC.

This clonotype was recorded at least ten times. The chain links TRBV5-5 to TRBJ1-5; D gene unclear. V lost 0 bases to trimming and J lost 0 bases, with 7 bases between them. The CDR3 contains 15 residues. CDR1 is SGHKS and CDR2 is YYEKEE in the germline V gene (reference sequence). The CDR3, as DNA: TGTGCCAGCAGCTTGGTGGTTTATAGCAATCAGCCCCAGCATTTT. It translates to CASSLVVYSNQPQHF.

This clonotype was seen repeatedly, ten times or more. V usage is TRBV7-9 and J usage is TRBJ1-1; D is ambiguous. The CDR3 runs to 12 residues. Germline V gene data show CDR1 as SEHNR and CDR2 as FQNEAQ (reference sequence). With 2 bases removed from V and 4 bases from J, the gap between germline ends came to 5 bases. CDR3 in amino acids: CASSLQATEAFF. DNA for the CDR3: TGTGCCAGCAGCTTACAGGCCACTGAAGCTTTCTTT.

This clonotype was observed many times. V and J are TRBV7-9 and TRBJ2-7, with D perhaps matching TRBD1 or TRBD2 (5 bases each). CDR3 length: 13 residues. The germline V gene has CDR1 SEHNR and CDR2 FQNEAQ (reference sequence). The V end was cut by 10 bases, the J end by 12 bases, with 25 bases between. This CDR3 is CATSNRDGGRRYF. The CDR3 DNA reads TGTGCCACCTCGAACCGGGACGGTGGAAGAAGGTACTTC. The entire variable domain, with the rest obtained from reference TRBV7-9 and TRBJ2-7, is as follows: DTGVSQNPRHKITKRGQNVTFRCDPISEHNRLYWYRQTLGQGPEFLTYFQNEAQLEKSRLLSDRFSAERPKGSFSTLEIQRTEQGDSAMYLCATSNRDGGRRYFGPGTRLTVT.

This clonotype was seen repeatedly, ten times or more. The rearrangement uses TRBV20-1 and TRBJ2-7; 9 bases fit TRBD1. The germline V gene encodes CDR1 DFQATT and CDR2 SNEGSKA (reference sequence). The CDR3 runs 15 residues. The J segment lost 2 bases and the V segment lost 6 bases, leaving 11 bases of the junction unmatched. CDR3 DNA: TGCAGTGCCCAACTTCCGGGACAGGGAACCTACGAGCAGTACTTC. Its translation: CSAQLPGQGTYEQYF.

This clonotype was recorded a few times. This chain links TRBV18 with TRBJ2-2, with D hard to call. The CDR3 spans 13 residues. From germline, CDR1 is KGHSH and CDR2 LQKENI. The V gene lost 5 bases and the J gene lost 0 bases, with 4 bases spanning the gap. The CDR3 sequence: CASSTANTGELFF. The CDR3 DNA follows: TGTGCCAGCTCAACAGCGAACACCGGGGAGCTGTTTTTT.

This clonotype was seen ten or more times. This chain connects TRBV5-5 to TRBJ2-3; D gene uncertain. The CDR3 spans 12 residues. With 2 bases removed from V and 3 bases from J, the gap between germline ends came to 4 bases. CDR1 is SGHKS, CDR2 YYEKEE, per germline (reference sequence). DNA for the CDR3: TGTGCCAGCAGCTTCAGGACAGATACGCAGTATTTT. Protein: CASSFRTDTQYF.

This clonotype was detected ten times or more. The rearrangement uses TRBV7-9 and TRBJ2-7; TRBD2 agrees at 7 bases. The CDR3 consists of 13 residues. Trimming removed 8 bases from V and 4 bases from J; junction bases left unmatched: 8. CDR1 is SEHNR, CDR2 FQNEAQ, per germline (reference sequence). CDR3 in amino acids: CASAIAGRYEQYF. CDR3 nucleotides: TGTGCCAGCGCGATAGCGGGCCGTTACGAGCAGTACTTC.

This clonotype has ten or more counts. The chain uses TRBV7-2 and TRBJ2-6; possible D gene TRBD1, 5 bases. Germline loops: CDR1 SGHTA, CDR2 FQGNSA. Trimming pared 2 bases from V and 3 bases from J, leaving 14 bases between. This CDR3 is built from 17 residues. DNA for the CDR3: TGTGCCAGCAGCTTAATTCTCAGGGTCTTTGGGGCCAACGTCCTGACTTTC. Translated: CASSLILRVFGANVLTF.

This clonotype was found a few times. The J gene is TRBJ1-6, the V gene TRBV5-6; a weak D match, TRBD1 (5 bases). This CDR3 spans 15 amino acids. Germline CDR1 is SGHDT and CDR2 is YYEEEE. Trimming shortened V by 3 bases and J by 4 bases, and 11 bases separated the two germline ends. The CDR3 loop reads CASSYREGYNSPLHF. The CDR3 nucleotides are TGTGCCAGCAGCTACCGTGAGGGGTATAATTCACCCCTCCACTTT.

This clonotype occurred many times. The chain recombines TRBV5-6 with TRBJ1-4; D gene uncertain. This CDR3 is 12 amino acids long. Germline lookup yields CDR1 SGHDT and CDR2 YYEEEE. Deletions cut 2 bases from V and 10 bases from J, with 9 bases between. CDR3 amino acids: CASSLDGRKLFF. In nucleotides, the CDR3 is TGTGCCAGCAGCTTAGATGGGAGAAAACTGTTTTTT.

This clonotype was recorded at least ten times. The CDR3 loop is CSGRTGTYEQYF. CDR3 DNA sequence: TGCAGCGGCCGAACAGGGACCTACGAGCAGTACTTC. This rearrangement joins TRBV29-1 to TRBJ2-7; weak D call: TRBD1 (6 bases). With 7 bases removed from V and 2 bases from J, the gap between germline ends came to 12 bases. From germline, CDR1 is SQVTM and CDR2 ANQGSEA. This CDR3 comprises 12 residues.

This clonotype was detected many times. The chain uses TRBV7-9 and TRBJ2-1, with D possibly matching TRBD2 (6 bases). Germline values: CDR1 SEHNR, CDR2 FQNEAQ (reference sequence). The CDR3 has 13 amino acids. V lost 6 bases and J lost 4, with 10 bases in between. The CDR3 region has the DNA TGTGCCAGCAGTCCGGAGGGGTACAATGAGCAGTTCTTC. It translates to CASSPEGYNEQFF.

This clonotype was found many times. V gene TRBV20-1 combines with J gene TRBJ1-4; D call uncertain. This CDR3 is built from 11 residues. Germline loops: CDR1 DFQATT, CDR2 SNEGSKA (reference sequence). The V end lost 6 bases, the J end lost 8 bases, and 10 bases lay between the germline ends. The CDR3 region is CSASPLEKLFF. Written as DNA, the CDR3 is TGCAGTGCGAGCCCCTTGGAAAAACTGTTTTTT.

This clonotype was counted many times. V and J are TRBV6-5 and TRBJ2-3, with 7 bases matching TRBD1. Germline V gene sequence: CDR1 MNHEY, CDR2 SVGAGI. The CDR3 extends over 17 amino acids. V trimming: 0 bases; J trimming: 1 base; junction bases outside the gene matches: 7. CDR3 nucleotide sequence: TGTGCCAGCAGTTACTCGATCTGGACAGGTCGCACAGATACGCAGTATTTT. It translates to CASSYSIWTGRTDTQYF.

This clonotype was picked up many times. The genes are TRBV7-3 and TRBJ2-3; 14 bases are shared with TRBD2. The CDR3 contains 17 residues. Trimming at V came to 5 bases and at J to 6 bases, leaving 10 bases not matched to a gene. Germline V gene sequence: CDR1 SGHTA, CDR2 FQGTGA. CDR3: CASSPPGLAGGIDTQYF. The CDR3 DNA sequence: TGTGCCAGCAGCCCACCTGGACTAGCGGGGGGAATTGATACGCAGTATTTT.

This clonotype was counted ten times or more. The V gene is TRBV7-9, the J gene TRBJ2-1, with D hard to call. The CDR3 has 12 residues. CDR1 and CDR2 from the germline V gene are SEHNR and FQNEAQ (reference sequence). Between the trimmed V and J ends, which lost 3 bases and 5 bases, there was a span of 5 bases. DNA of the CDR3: TGTGCCAGCAGCTTCGCCAACAATGAGCAGTTCTTC. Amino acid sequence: CASSFANNEQFF.

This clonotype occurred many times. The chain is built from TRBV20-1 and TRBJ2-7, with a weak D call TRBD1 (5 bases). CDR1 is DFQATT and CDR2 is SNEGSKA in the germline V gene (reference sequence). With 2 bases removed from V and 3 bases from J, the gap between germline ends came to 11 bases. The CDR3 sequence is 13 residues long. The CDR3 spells CSARRSQGYEQYF. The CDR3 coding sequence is TGCAGTGCTAGAAGATCGCAGGGCTACGAGCAGTACTTC.

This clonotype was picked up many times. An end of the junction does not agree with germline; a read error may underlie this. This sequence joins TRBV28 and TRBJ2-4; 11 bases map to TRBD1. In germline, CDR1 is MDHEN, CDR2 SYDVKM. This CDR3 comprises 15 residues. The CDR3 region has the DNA TGTGCCAGCAGCTTGCTCGGGACAGGGGGGAGTTCTCGGGACTTC. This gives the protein CASSLLGTGGSSRDF.

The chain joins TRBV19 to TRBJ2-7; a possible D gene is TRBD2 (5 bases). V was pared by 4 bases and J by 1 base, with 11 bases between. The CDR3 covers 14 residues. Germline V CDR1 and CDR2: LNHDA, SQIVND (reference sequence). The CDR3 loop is CASSRGLESYEQYF. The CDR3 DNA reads TGTGCCAGTAGTAGAGGGTTGGAGTCCTACGAGCAGTACTTC. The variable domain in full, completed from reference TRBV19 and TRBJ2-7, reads DGGITQSPKYLFRKEGQNVTLSCEQNLNHDAMYWYRQDPGQGLRLIYYSQIVNDFQKGDIAEGYSVSREKKESFPLTVTSAQKNPTAFYLCASSRGLESYEQYFGPGTRLTVT.

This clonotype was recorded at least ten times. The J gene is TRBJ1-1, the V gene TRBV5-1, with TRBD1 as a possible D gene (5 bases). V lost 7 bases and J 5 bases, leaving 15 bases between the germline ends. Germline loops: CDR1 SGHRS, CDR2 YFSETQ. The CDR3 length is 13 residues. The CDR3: CASRDPGGTEAFF. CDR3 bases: TGCGCCAGCCGGGACCCTGGAGGGACTGAAGCTTTCTTT. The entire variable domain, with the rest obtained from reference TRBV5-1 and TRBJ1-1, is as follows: KAGVTQTPRYLIKTRGQQVTLSCSPISGHRSVSWYQQTPGQGLQFLFEYFSETQRNKGNFPGRFSGRQFSNSRSEMNVSTLELGDSALYLCASRDPGGTEAFFGQGTRLTVV.

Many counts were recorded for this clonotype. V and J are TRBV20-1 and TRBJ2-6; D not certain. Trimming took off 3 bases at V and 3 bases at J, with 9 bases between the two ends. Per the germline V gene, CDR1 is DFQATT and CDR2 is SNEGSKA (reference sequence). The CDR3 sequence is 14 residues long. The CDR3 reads CSASREGGANVLTF. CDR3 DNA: TGCAGTGCTAGTAGGGAAGGTGGGGCCAACGTCCTGACTTTC.

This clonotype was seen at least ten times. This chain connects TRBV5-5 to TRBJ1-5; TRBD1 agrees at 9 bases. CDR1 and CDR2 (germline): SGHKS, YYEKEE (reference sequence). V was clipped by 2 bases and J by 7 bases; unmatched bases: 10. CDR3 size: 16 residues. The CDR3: CASSFTGTGREQPQHF. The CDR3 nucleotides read TGTGCCAGCAGCTTTACCGGGACAGGGAGAGAACAGCCCCAGCATTTT.

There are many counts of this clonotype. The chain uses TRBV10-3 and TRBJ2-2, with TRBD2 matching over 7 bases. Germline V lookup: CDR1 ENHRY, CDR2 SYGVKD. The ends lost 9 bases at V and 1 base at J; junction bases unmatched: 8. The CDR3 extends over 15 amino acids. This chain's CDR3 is CAIGDYPGNTGELFF. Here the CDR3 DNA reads TGTGCCATAGGGGACTATCCGGGGAACACCGGGGAGCTGTTTTTT.

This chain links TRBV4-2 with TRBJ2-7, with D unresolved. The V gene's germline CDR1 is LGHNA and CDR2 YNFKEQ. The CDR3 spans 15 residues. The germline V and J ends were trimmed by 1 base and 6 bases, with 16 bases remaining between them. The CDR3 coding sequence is TGTGCCAGCAGCCAAGTCATAAGAGCAGGCTCCGAGCAGTACTTC. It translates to CASSQVIRAGSEQYF.

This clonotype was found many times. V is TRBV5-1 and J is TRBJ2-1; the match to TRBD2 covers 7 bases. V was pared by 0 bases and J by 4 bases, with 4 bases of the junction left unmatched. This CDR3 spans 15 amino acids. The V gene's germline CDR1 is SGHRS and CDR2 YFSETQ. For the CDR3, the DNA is TGCGCCAGCAGCTTGGTAGCGGGTGATTACAATGAGCAGTTCTTC. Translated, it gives CASSLVAGDYNEQFF. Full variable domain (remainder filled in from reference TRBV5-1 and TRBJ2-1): KAGVTQTPRYLIKTRGQQVTLSCSPISGHRSVSWYQQTPGQGLQFLFEYFSETQRNKGNFPGRFSGRQFSNSRSEMNVSTLELGDSALYLCASSLVAGDYNEQFFGPGTRLTVL.

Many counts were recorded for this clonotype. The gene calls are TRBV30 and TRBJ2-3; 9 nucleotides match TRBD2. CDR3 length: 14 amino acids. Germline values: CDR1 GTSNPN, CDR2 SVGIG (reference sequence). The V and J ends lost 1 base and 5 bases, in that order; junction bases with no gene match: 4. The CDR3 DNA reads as TGTGCCTGGAGTGCTGGCGGGGGGGAAGATACGCAGTATTTT. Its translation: CAWSAGGGEDTQYF.

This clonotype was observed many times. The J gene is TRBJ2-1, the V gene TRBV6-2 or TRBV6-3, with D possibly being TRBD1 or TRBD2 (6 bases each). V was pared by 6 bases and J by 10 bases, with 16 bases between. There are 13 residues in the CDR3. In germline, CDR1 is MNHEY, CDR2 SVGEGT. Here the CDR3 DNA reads TGTGCCAGCAGCTACCGGGGGCGTCGAGAGCAGTTCTTC. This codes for CASSYRGRREQFF.

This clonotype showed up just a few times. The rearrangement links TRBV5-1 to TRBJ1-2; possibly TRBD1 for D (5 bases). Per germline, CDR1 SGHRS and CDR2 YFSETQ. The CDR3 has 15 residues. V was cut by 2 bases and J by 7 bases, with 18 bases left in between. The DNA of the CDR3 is TGCGCCAGCAGCTTAGGCCCAGGGCTCTCAGGTGGCTACACCTTC. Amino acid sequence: CASSLGPGLSGGYTF. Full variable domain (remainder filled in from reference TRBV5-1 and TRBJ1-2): KAGVTQTPRYLIKTRGQQVTLSCSPISGHRSVSWYQQTPGQGLQFLFEYFSETQRNKGNFPGRFSGRQFSNSRSEMNVSTLELGDSALYLCASSLGPGLSGGYTFGSGTRLTVV.